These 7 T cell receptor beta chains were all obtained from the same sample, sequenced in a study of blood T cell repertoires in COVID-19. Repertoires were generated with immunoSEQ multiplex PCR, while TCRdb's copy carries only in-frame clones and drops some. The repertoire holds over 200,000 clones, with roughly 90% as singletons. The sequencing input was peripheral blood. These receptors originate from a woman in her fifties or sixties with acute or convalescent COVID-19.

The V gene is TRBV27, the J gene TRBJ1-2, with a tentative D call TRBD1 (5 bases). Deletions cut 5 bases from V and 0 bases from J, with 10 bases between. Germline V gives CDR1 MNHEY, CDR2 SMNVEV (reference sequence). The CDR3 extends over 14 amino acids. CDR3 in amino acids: CASSPLGANYGYTF. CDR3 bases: TGTGCCAGCAGTCCCCTAGGGGCTAACTATGGCTACACCTTC.

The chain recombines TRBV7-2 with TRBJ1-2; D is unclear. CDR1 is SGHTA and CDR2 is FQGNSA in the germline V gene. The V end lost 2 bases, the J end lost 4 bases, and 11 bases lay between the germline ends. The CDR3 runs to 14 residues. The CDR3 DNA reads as TGTGCCAGCAGCTTATTTGAGACTTCCTATGGCTACACCTTC. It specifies CASSLFETSYGYTF.

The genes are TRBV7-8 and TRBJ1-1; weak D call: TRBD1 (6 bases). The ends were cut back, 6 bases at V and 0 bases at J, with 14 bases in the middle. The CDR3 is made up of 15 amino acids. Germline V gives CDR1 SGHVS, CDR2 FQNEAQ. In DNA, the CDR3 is TGTGCCAGCAGTTACCCAGGGGATTTGAACACTGAAGCTTTCTTT. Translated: CASSYPGDLNTEAFF.

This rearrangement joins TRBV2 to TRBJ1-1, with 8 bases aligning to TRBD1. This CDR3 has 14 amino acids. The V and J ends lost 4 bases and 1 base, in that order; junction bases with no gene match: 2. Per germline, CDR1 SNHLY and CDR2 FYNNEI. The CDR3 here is CASSVQGANTEAFF. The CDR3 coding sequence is TGTGCCAGCAGTGTTCAGGGGGCGAACACTGAAGCTTTCTTT.

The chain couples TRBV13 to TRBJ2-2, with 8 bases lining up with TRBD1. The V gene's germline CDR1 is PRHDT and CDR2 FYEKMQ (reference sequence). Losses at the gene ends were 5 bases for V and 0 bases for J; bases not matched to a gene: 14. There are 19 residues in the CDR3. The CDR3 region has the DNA TGTGCCAGCAGCCCCAGACAGGGGTTTTCCTTAGCGAACACCGGGGAGCTGTTTTTT. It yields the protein CASSPRQGFSLANTGELFF.

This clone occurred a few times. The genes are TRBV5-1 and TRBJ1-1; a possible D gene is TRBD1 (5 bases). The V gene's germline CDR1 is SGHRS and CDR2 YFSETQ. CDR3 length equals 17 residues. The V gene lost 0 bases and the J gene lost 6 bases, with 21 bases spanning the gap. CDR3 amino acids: CASSLVGALISGPEAFF. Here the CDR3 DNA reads TGCGCCAGCAGCTTGGTCGGGGCTTTAATAAGCGGGCCTGAAGCTTTCTTT.

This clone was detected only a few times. CDR3 sequence: CSATRTSGGRYNEQFF. The CDR3 nucleotides are TGCAGCGCTACTCGGACTAGCGGGGGCCGGTACAATGAGCAGTTCTTC. This rearrangement joins TRBV29-1 to TRBJ2-1, with TRBD2 matching over 13 bases. V shed 7 bases and J 4 bases; nucleotides not matched to a gene: 10. This CDR3 comprises 16 residues. CDR1 is SQVTM and CDR2 is ANQGSEA in the germline V gene.